Detailed here is one T cell receptor beta chain. Its antigen is not identified. This sample was taken from a study of OX40 agonist ivuxolimab in advanced cancers. Study summary: Ivuxolimab was delivered to patients intravenously every 2 weeks at doses spanning 0.01 to 10 mg/kg. Averaging 60 years in age, with a range of roughly 20 to 90, the cohort was around 87% male.

Profiling relied on immunoSEQ multiplex PCR, and the TCRdb table lists in-frame clones only, not all of them. This table holds some 64,000 clones, 80% to 90% found once. Regarding the study as a whole: At doses 0.1 to 3.0 mg/kg, CD4+ and CD8+ clones expanded.

The receptor comes from an adult with an advanced solid tumor such as melanoma, head and neck, liver or kidney cancer. The sample was CD4+ or CD8+ T cells sorted from blood, taken in a trial of the OX40 agonist ivuxolimab.

The CDR3 coding sequence is TGTGCCAGCAGTGACTCGATCCCTAGCGGGGGGCCGTTAGAGACCCAGTACTTC. Encoded protein: CASSDSIPSGGPLETQYF. The chain uses TRBV6-4 and TRBJ2-5; 11 bases are shared with TRBD2. Germline V gives CDR1 MRHNA, CDR2 SNTAGT. Losses at the gene ends were 0 bases for V and 4 bases for J; bases not matched to a gene: 10. The CDR3 runs 18 residues.